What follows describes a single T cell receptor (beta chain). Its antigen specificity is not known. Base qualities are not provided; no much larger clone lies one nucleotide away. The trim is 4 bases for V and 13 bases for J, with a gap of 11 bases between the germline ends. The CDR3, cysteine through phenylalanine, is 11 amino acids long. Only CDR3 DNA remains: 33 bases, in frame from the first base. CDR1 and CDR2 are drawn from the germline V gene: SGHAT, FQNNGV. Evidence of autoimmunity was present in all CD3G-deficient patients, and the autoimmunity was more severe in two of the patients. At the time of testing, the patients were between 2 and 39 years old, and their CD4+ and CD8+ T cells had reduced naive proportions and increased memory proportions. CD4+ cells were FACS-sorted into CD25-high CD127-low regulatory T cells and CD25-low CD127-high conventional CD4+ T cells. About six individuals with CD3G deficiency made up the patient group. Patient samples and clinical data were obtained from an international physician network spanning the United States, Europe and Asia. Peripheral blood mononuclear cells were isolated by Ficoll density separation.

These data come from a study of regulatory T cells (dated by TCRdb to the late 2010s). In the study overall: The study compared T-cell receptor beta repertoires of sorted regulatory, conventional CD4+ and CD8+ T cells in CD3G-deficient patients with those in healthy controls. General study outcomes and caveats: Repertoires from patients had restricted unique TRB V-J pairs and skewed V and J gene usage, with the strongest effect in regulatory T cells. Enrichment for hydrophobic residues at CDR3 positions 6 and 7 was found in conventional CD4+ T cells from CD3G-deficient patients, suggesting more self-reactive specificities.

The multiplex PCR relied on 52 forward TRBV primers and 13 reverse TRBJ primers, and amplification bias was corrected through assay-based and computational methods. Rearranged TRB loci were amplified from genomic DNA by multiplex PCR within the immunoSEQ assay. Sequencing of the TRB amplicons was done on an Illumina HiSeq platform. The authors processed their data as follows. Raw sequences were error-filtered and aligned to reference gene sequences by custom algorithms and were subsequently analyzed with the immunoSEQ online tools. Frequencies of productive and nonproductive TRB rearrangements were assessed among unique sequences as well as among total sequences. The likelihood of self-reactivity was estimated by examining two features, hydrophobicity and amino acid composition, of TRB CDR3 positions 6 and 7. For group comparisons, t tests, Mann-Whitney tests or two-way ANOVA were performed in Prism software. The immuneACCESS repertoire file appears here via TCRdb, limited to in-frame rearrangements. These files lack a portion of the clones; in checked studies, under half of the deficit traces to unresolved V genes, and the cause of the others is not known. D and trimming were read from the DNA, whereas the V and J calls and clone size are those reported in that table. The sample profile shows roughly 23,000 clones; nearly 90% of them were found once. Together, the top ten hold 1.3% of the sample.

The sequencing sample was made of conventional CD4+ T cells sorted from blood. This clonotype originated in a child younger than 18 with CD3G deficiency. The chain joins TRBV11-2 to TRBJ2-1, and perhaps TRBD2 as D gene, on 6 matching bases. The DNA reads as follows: TGTGCCAGCAGCTCCGGACTAACCCAGTTCTTC. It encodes CASSSGLTQFF.